Listed below are T cell receptor beta chains from one sample, sequenced in a study of Graves' ophthalmopathy and Graves' hyperthyroidism. One entry per CDR3 protein, called by TCRdb with MiXCR from the multiplex PCR reads. The table records about 500,000 distinct CDR3 sequences, 14% of them present only once. The sample taken for sequencing was blood. These receptors were obtained from a woman in her twenties or thirties with Graves' ophthalmopathy. CDR3s include the opening cysteine and the closing phenylalanine or tryptophan. The D gene is left open where the match is weak. The size entry is marked missing in some rows and otherwise reads once, few, many or a size class.

j_gene	d_gene	v_gene	len	abundance	CDR3aa	CDR3nt
TRBJ2-7	-	TRBV12-3/TRBV12-4	13	-	CASSQISTYEQYF	TGTGCCAGCAGTCAGATCTCTACCTACGAGCAGTACTTC
TRBJ2-2	-	TRBV9	18	-	CASSVGGILRSNTGELFF	TGTGCCAGCAGCGTAGGGGGTATATTGCGGTCGAACACCGGGGAGCTGTTTTTT
TRBJ1-1	-	TRBV27	14	many	CASSPPGQNTEAFF	TGTGCCAGCAGTCCCCCGGGACAGAACACTGAAGCTTTCTTT
TRBJ1-2	TRBD1	TRBV29-1	15	many	CSVETGQGANYGYTF	TGCAGCGTTGAAACGGGGCAGGGGGCGAACTATGGCTACACCTTC
TRBJ2-2	-	TRBV6-2/TRBV6-3	13	many	CASSYRHGGELFF	TGTGCCAGCAGTTATCGGCACGGAGGGGAGCTGTTTTTT
TRBJ1-5	TRBD1	TRBV12-3/TRBV12-4	14	-	CASRRTGDDQPQHF	TGTGCCAGCAGAAGGACAGGGGACGATCAGCCCCAGCATTTT
TRBJ1-1	-	TRBV6-1	13	many	CASSEAKGLEAFF	TGTGCCAGCAGTGAAGCGAAAGGGCTTGAAGCTTTCTTT
TRBJ1-1	-	TRBV6-5	16	many	CASSYYPGAPNTEAFF	TGTGCCAGCAGTTACTACCCAGGAGCCCCGAACACTGAAGCTTTCTTT
TRBJ1-2	-	TRBV20-1	13	many	CSAPKPVNYGYTF	TGCAGTGCTCCGAAGCCGGTGAACTATGGCTACACCTTC
TRBJ1-1	TRBD1	TRBV6-5	14	many	CASSYGTANTEAFF	TGTGCCAGCAGTTACGGGACAGCGAACACTGAAGCTTTCTTT